This paragraph reports one T cell receptor beta chain. Its target is unknown. Investigators reverse transcribed all isolated RNA, so they sequenced expressed TCRB transcripts. Profiled with immunoSEQ multiplex PCR; TCRdb holds only in-frame clones, not every one. The sample contains 500,000 to 650,000 clones, 9.5% to 15% of which appear only once. This record comes from a study of beta chain features in type 1 diabetes. Findings of the study overall: All four CD4+ subsets from Type 1 diabetes patients carried moderately but significantly shorter TCRB CDR3s. When VDJ junctions were examined, type 1 diabetes patients showed fewer insertions and more deletions. cDNA-based reads could over-represent cells with high TCR expression.

The germline V gene has CDR1 LNHDA and CDR2 SQIVND (reference sequence). Deletions cut 5 bases from V and 3 bases from J, with 13 bases between. This CDR3 region has 15 residues. Material for sequencing was naive CD4+ T cells from blood. This receptor was taken from a man aged 25-45 years with type 1 diabetes. The chain links TRBV19 to TRBJ1-4; D not resolved. CDR3 in amino acids: CASSGGAASNEKLFF. The CDR3 region has the DNA TGTGCCAGTAGTGGTGGCGCAGCTTCTAATGAAAAACTGTTTTTT.